One T cell receptor (beta chain) is described in this entry. Its antigen is not known. TCRdb's copy holds only in-frame clones and misses some; the assay was immunoSEQ multiplex PCR. Found here are tens of thousands of clones, 87% of them singletons; the top ten hold around 1.4%. CDR1 is SSHAT, CDR2 FNYEAQ, per germline (reference sequence). This CDR3 is built from 15 residues. V gave up 4 bases and J gave up 3 bases; unmatched junction bases: 7. The sample is drawn from a study of pediatric ulcerative colitis. General study findings and limits: In rectum, acute severe colitis had expanded clones and less diversity.

This receptor was obtained from a boy between 10 and 17 years old who was a control in a study of pediatric ulcerative colitis. Specimen: blood. The V and J genes are TRBV7-7 and TRBJ2-7; 9 bases agree with TRBD1. In nucleotides, the CDR3 is TGTGCCAGCAGCTCTCCGGGACAGGGCCGCTACGAGCAGTACTTC. Its protein product is CASSSPGQGRYEQYF. The variable domain in full, with the rest retrieved from reference TRBV7-7 and TRBJ2-7, is GAGVSQSPRYKVTKRGQDVTLRCDPISSHATLYWYQQALGQGPEFLTYFNYEAQPDKSGLPSDRFSAERPEGSISTLTIQRTEQRDSAMYRCASSSPGQGRYEQYFGPGTRLTVT.